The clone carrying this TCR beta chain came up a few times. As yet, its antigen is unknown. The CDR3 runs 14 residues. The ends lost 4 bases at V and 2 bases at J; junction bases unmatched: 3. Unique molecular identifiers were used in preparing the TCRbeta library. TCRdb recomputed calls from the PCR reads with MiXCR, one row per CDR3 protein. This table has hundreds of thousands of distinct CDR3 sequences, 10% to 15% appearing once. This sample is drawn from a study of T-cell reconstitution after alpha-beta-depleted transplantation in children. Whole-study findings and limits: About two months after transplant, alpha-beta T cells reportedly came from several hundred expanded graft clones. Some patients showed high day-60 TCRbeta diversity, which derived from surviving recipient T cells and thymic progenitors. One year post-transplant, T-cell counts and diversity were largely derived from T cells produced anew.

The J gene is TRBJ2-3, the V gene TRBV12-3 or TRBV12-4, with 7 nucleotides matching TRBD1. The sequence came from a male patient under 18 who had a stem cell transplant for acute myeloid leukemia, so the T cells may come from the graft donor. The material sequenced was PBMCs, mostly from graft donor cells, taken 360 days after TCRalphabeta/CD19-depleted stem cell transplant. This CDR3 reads CASSWDRPTDTQYF. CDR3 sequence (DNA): TGTGCCAGCAGTTGGGACAGACCCACAGATACGCAGTATTTT.